These 30 T cell receptor beta chains share one sample of origin, sequenced in a study of tumor and adjacent non-tumor tissue in lung cancer. RNA was extracted from bulk tissue without any cell sorting. TCRbeta libraries were built with three rounds of nested PCR, modified from ARM-PCR. TCRdb reanalysed the multiplex PCR reads using MiXCR and keeps one entry per CDR3 protein. Of approximately 120,000 distinct CDR3 sequences detected, around three fifths appear once; the ten largest clones hold 13%. Material: lung tumor tissue. The source is a man aged 25 to 40 with non-small cell lung cancer.

This clonotype was found many times. One end of the junction is discordant with germline, which a read error may explain. The gene calls are TRBV20-1 and TRBJ2-1, with 9 bases aligning to TRBD2. The CDR3 extends over 13 amino acids. Germline-derived CDR1 and CDR2 are DFQATT and SNEGSKA (reference sequence). The CDR3 is CSAQLAGLNERFF. CDR3 sequence (DNA): TGCAGTGCTCAACTAGCGGGTCTCAATGAGCGGTTCTTC.

There are a few counts of this clonotype. The genes are TRBV13 and TRBJ1-6, with TRBD1 matching 11 bases. From germline, CDR1 is PRHDT and CDR2 FYEKMQ (reference sequence). This CDR3 region has 15 residues. V gave up 3 bases and J gave up 6 bases; unmatched junction bases: 1. The DNA of the CDR3 is TGTGCCAGCAGCTTTGGGACAGGGGGTAATTCACCCCTCCACTTT. Translation gives CASSFGTGGNSPLHF. The variable domain in full, with the rest retrieved from reference TRBV13 and TRBJ1-6, is AAGVIQSPRHLIKEKRETATLKCYPIPRHDTVYWYQQGPGQDPQFLISFYEKMQSDKGSIPDRFSAQQFSDYHSELNMSSLELGDSALYFCASSFGTGGNSPLHFGNGTRLTVT.

This clonotype was detected only once. The junction departs from the called germline gene at one end, perhaps through a read error. The gene calls are TRBV4-1 and TRBJ1-1; D may be TRBD1 (5 bases). CDR1 is MGHRA and CDR2 is YSYEKL in the germline V gene. The CDR3 is made up of 15 amino acids. The CDR3 DNA is TGCGCCAACAGCCAAGAGGGCAGGGCCGACACCGAAGCTTTCTTT. This codes for CANSQEGRADTEAFF.

On this clonotype: With a much larger clone just one base away, this may be a read error. The chain carries TRBV20-1 and TRBJ2-7; TRBD2 matches at 12 bases. V was clipped by 7 bases and J by 5 bases; unmatched bases: 12. Germline CDR1 is DFQATT and CDR2 is SNEGSKA (reference sequence). This CDR3 spans 15 amino acids. CDR3 region: CSVTFRLAGDDEQYF. The CDR3 DNA reads TGCAGTGTTACCTTTAGACTAGCGGGAGACGACGAGCAGTACTTC.

As to this clonotype: A much larger clone sits a single nucleotide away, making a read error possible. The chain is built from TRBV29-1 and TRBJ1-4; the D is unclear. The CDR3 loop spans 14 amino acids. Trimming removed 3 bases from V and 7 bases from J, with 15 bases in between. Germline V gene sequence: CDR1 SQVTM, CDR2 ANQGSEA. The CDR3 loop is CSVDGMSTGEKLFF. CDR3 in DNA: TGCAGCGTTGATGGGATGTCCACTGGTGAAAAACTGTTTTTT. Full variable domain (outside the CDR3, taken from reference TRBV29-1 and TRBJ1-4): SAVISQKPSRDICQRGTSLTIQCQVDSQVTMMFWYRQQPGQSLTLIATANQGSEATYESGFVIDKFPISRPNLTFSTLTVSNMSPEDSSIYLCSVDGMSTGEKLFFGSGTQLSVL.

About this clonotype itself: The junction departs from the called germline gene at one end, perhaps through a read error. This sequence joins TRBV4-1 and TRBJ2-3, with D uncertain. In germline, CDR1 is MGHRA, CDR2 YSYEKL. The CDR3 has 15 amino acids. Here the CDR3 reads CASNQTFTRADTQYF. The CDR3 coding sequence is TGCGCCAGCAACCAAACGTTTACAAGGGCAGATACGCAGTATTTT.

As for this clonotype: A much larger clone differs by one base, so this may be a read error. The J gene is TRBJ2-5, the V gene TRBV4-3, with a weak D call TRBD2 (6 bases). From germline, CDR1 is LGHNA and CDR2 YSLEER. The CDR3 spans 13 residues. The CDR3 coding sequence is TGCGCCAGCAGCCAATCCGGGGGAGAGACCCACTACTTC. This gives the protein CASSQSGGETHYF.

Many counts were recorded for this clonotype. This chain uses TRBV12-3 or TRBV12-4 with TRBJ1-5, with 7 bases that match TRBD1. The trim removed 5 bases at V and 0 bases at J, leaving 10 bases unmatched. This CDR3 spans 17 amino acids. The DNA for the CDR3 is TGTGCCAGCAGTCCCCAATCAGGGGGGGATAGCAATCAGCCCCAGCATTTT. Protein: CASSPQSGGDSNQPQHF.

About this clonotype itself: At one end, the junction sequence differs from germline, possibly due to a read error. This rearrangement joins TRBV24-1 to TRBJ2-5; tentative D call: TRBD1 (5 bases). CDR3 length: 14 residues. Germline loops: CDR1 KGHDR, CDR2 SFDVKD. CDR3 bases: TGTGCCACCAGTGAGGGGCGAGTCCAAGAGACCCAGTACTTT. Encoded protein: CATSEGRVQETQYF.

In its sample, this clonotype was seen many times. J is TRBJ2-4 and V is TRBV20-1, with TRBD2 matching 8 bases. After removal of 7 bases from V and 3 bases from J, the junction contained 17 bases not matched to a gene. The germline CDR1 and CDR2 sequences are DFQATT and SNEGSKA (reference sequence). CDR3 size: 17 residues. This chain's CDR3 is CSVLSPKRELSKNIQYF. For the CDR3, the DNA is TGCAGTGTTCTATCCCCGAAGCGGGAGTTAAGCAAAAACATTCAGTACTTC.

Worth noting for this clonotype: The CDR3 does not close with the conserved phenylalanine or tryptophan, likely indicating a read error. The limits of the CDR3 on the DNA are not certain, so only TCRdb's listed CDR3 is given. V usage is TRBV6-5 and J usage is TRBJ1-2; TRBD1 is the table's D call and was not checked against the DNA. Germline CDR1 MNHEY, CDR2 SVGAGI. The CDR3 sequence runs 13 residues, both termini included. CDR3 residues: CTSSTSGRYGYTI.

Turning to this clonotype: One junction end does not reproduce the germline sequence, and a read error may be involved. The J gene is TRBJ2-7, the V gene TRBV4-2, with 7 bases lining up with TRBD1. Germline V CDR1 and CDR2: LGHNA, YNFKEQ. The CDR3 length is 14 residues. CDR3 loop: CASSLLGQAHEQYF. The CDR3 bases are TGCGCCAGCAGCCTACTTGGACAGGCCCACGAGCAGTACTTC.

This rearrangement joins TRBV29-1 to TRBJ1-3; D ambiguous. This CDR3 comprises 15 residues. V was clipped by 8 bases and J by 0 bases, with 17 bases between them. CDR1 and CDR2 from the germline V gene are SQVTM and ANQGSEA. DNA for the CDR3: TGCAGCATCTCGGAAGGAGATCTCTCTGGAAACACCATATATTTT. This codes for CSISEGDLSGNTIYF.

This clonotype was seen more than once but under ten times. Just one base apart from a much larger clone, this may be a read error. The V call is TRBV20-1, the J call TRBJ1-1, with D uncertain. The CDR3 consists of 15 residues. The V gene's germline CDR1 is DFQATT and CDR2 SNEGSKA (reference sequence). Trimming pared 1 base from V and 7 bases from J, leaving 19 bases between. The DNA for the CDR3 is TGCAGTGCTAGAGCACTCGATGTGGGGAATGTTGAAGCTTTCTTT. As protein: CSARALDVGNVEAFF.

Concerning this clonotype itself: Sequence at one end of the junction differs from germline and may be a read error. J is TRBJ2-3 and V is TRBV29-1, with 9 bases aligning to TRBD2. The CDR3 spans 15 residues. Germline V lookup: CDR1 SQVTM, CDR2 ANQGSEA. The CDR3 DNA sequence: TGCAGCGTCGGGGCCGGGGGACTAGCAATGGATACGCAGTACTTT. Protein sequence: CSVGAGGLAMDTQYF.

Points on this clonotype: Since a much larger clone is just one base distant, this may be a read error. This chain links TRBV20-1 with TRBJ2-3, with a possible D match to TRBD2 (6 bases). CDR1 and CDR2 from the germline V gene are DFQATT and SNEGSKA (reference sequence). CDR3 length: 16 residues. The DNA of the CDR3 is TGCAGTGCTAGACCTCAATTAGCGGCCAGCACAGATACGCAGTGTTTT. It translates to CSARPQLAASTDTQCF.

This clonotype was seen repeatedly, ten times or more. J is TRBJ2-7 and V is TRBV20-1, with 12 bases lining up with TRBD2. Germline assignment: CDR1 DFQATT and CDR2 SNEGSKA (reference sequence). V lost 0 bases, J lost 4 bases, and 13 bases stayed unmatched. This CDR3 is built from 18 residues. CDR3 sequence reads: CSAREAARTSGGWYEQYF. In DNA form, the CDR3 reads TGCAGTGCTAGAGAAGCAGCCCGAACTAGCGGGGGGTGGTACGAGCAGTACTTC.

As for this clonotype: A junction boundary mismatches the germline segment, possibly from a read error. The chain uses TRBV20-1 and TRBJ1-4; D unclear. This CDR3 is built from 12 residues. Germline V lookup: CDR1 DFQATT, CDR2 SNEGSKA (reference sequence). The CDR3 loop reads CSATNRAEKLFF. The DNA of the CDR3 is TGCAGTGCTACTAATCGGGCTGAAAAGCTGTTTTTT.

This clonotype was recorded once. As the CDR3 is not closed by the conserved phenylalanine or tryptophan, this likely results from a read error. Because the CDR3's place on the DNA is in doubt, the DNA is left out and the CDR3 is given as listed by TCRdb. This chain joins TRBV4-1 and TRBJ1-1; the DNA was not used to check the table's D call, TRBD1. A total of 16 residues make up the CDR3, ends included. Looked up from germline, CDR1 is MGHRA and CDR2 is YSYEKL. The CDR3 sequence: CTRSQEPGTLNTEALC.

In this sample, this clonotype turned up a few times. The rearrangement uses TRBV10-3 and TRBJ1-2, with 7 bases matching TRBD1. Germline CDR1 is ENHRY and CDR2 is SYGVKD. The CDR3 runs 14 residues. Germline trimming cut 3 bases from V and 8 bases from J; bases unmatched to any gene: 9. The CDR3 is CAISDPTGEGGYTF. In DNA form, the CDR3 reads TGTGCCATCAGTGATCCTACAGGGGAAGGAGGCTACACCTTC.

Worth noting for this clonotype: Just one base apart from a much larger clone, this may be a read error. The rearrangement links TRBV4-1 to TRBJ2-5, with a possible D match to TRBD2 (6 bases). Germline CDR1 MGHRA, CDR2 YSYEKL. The CDR3 length is 15 residues. The V end lost 0 bases, the J end lost 3 bases, and 11 bases lay between the germline ends. The CDR3 is CASSQDSGLKETQYF. CDR3 nucleotide sequence: TGCGCCAGCAGCCAAGACTCGGGACTGAAAGAGACCCAGTACTTC.

The CDR3 loop is CASSLDPGRGAGYTF. The DNA for the CDR3 is TGTGCCAGCAGCTTAGATCCGGGACGGGGCGCGGGCTACACCTTC. This sequence joins TRBV11-2 and TRBJ1-2; weak D call: TRBD1 (5 bases). Germline CDR1 reads SGHAT; CDR2 reads FQNNGV. The CDR3 has 15 residues. V was clipped by 0 bases and J by 8 bases, with 16 bases between them.

Concerning this clonotype itself: Because the CDR3 is missing its conserved closing phenylalanine or tryptophan, this is likely a read error. The limits of the CDR3 on the DNA are not certain, so only TCRdb's listed CDR3 is given. The CDR3 loop is CSARQAGGFNEKFL. The J gene is TRBJ2-1, the V gene TRBV20-1; the D call of TRBD2 is as the table states it, not checked on the DNA. The CDR3 length is 14 residues, termini included. Germline-derived CDR1 and CDR2 are DFQATT and SNEGSKA (reference sequence).

Worth noting for this clonotype: Since the CDR3 does not end with the conserved phenylalanine or tryptophan, this likely comes from a read error. The limits of the CDR3 on the DNA are not certain, so only TCRdb's listed CDR3 is given. This chain uses TRBV6-1 with TRBJ1-1. Inclusive of both ends, the CDR3 amounts to 12 amino acids. Per germline, CDR1 MNHNS and CDR2 SASEGT. The CDR3 spells CASSRWFAEVFC.

The rearrangement links TRBV11-3 to TRBJ1-1; 7 bases are a match to TRBD1. This CDR3 region has 18 residues. V gave up 8 bases and J gave up 4 bases; unmatched junction bases: 22. The germline V gene has CDR1 SGHNT and CDR2 YENEEA. The CDR3 DNA reads as TGTGCCAGCGGTCCTGTAGCGTGGGACAGCAGGCGAGGCACTGAAGCTTTCTTT. Amino acid sequence: CASGPVAWDSRRGTEAFF.

This clonotype came up a few times. Germline is not matched at one junction end, which may reflect a read error. CDR3 protein: CSAKTAWGRYGQYF. The CDR3 DNA is TGCAGTGCTAAAACAGCGTGGGGGCGGTACGGGCAGTACTTT. The gene calls are TRBV20-1 and TRBJ2-7; weak D call: TRBD1 (6 bases). The CDR3 totals 14 residues. Per germline, CDR1 DFQATT and CDR2 SNEGSKA (reference sequence).

The gene calls are TRBV20-1 and TRBJ2-7; 7 nucleotides align to TRBD1. Germline-derived CDR1 and CDR2 are DFQATT and SNEGSKA (reference sequence). V was pared by 3 bases and J by 8 bases, with 13 bases of the junction left unmatched. The CDR3 loop spans 14 amino acids. The chain's CDR3 is CSASGDSPLYKQYF. In DNA, the CDR3 is TGCAGTGCTAGTGGGGACAGTCCTCTCTATAAGCAGTACTTC.

Turning to this clonotype: A much more abundant neighbour one base away suggests this may be a read error. This CDR3 fails to terminate in the conserved phenylalanine or tryptophan, so it likely reflects a read error. The rearrangement uses TRBV4-1 and TRBJ2-7, with D possibly called TRBD1 or TRBD2 (5 bases each). The CDR3 has 13 residues. Trimming removed 5 bases from V and 1 base from J, with 9 bases in between. The germline V gene has CDR1 MGHRA and CDR2 YSYEKL. The CDR3 spells CASSYGTSYEQYL. The CDR3 DNA is TGCGCCAGCAGCTACGGGACGTCCTACGAGCAGTACCTC.

The chain uses TRBV5-4 and TRBJ2-5; TRBD2 might be the D (6 bases). There are 14 residues in the CDR3. The V and J ends lost 3 bases and 5 bases respectively, with 14 bases between them. Per the germline V gene, CDR1 is SGHNT and CDR2 is YYREEE (reference sequence). The DNA for the CDR3 is TGTGCCAGCAGCTCAGCGGGCTGGCTGGAGACCCAGTACTTC. Residues: CASSSAGWLETQYF.

The table lists this clonotype with many counts. This chain links TRBV12-3 or TRBV12-4 with TRBJ1-1; D not resolved. The CDR3 is 15 residues long. Between the trimmed V and J ends, which lost 3 bases and 4 bases, there was a span of 15 bases. This chain's CDR3 is CASSFVEAGSTEAFF. The DNA for the CDR3 is TGTGCCAGCAGTTTTGTTGAGGCAGGTAGCACTGAAGCTTTCTTT.